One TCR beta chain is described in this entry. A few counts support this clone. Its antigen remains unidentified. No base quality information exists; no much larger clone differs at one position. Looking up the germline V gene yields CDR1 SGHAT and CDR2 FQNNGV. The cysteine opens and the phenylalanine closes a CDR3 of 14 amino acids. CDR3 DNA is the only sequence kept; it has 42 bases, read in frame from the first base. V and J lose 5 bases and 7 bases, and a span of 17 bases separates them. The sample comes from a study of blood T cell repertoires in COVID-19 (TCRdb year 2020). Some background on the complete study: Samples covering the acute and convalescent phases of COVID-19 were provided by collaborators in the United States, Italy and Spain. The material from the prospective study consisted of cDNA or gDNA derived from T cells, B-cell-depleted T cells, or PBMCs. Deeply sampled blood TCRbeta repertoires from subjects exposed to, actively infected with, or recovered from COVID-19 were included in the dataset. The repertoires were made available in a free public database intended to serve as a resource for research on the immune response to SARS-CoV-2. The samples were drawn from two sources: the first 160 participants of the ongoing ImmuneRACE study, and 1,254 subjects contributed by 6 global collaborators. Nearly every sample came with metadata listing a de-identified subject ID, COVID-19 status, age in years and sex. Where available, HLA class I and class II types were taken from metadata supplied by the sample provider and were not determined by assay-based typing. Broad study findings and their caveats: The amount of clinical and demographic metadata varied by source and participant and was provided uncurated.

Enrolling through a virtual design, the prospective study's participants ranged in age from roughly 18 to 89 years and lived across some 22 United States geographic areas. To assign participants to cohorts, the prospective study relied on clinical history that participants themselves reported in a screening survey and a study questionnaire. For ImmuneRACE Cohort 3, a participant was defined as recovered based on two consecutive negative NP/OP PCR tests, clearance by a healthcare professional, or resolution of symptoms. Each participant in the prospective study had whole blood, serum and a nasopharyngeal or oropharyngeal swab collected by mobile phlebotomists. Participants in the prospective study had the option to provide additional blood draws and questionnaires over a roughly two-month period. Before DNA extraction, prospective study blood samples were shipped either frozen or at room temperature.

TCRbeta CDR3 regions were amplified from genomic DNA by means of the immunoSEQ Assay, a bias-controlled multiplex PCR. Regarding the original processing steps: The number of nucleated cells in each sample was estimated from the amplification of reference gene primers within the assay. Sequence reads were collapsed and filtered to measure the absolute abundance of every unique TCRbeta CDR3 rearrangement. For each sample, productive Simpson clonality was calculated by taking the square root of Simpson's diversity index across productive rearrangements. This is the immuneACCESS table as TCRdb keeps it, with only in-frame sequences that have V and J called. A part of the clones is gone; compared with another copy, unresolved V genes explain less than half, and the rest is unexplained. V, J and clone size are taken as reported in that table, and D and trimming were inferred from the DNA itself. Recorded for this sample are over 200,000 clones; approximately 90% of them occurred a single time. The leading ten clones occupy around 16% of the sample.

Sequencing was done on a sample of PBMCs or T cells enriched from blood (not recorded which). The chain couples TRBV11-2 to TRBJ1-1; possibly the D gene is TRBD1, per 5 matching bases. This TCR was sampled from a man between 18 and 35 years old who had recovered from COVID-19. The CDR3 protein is CASSPTTGYFEAFF. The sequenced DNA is TGTGCCAGCAGCCCTACCACAGGTTACTTTGAAGCTTTCTTT.